This T cell receptor (beta chain) was documented in a study of shared clonotypes between healthy human individuals. TCRdb's table, derived via immunoSEQ multiplex PCR, lists solely in-frame clones and lacks some. This table has under 80,000 clones, about 61% appearing once. The receptor was derived from a man aged 25-45 years in good health. The sequenced material came from memory CD8+ T cells sorted from blood. Subset of the sample: CD45RO+ cells pooled with CCR7-negative TemRA cells.

The CDR3 reads CATRTGYTDTQYF. CDR3 in DNA: TGTGCCACCAGGACTGGTTACACAGATACGCAGTATTTT. V gene TRBV19 combines with J gene TRBJ2-3; D possibly corresponds to TRBD2 (5 bases). The CDR3 covers 13 residues. The germline V and J ends were trimmed by 10 bases and 2 bases, with 13 bases remaining between them. Germline-derived CDR1 and CDR2 are LNHDA and SQIVND (reference sequence).